A single sample is the source of the 30 T cell receptor beta chains below, sequenced in a study of blood T cells in healthy people across ages. The authors ran a second PCR of 7 to 11 cycles using a sample-barcoded 5' primer and a J-beta primer mix. MiXCR, run by TCRdb on the 5' RACE reads, gives a single entry per CDR3 protein. The sample consists of roughly 700,000 distinct CDR3 sequences, 25% of them appearing once. This sample also appeared in a second study, on T cells of mothers and their children.

The source material was blood. These TCRs come from a boy aged 5-17 years in good health.

This clonotype was detected only once. The chain combines TRBV6-5 with TRBJ2-7; D tentatively reads TRBD1 or TRBD2 (5 bases each). V lost 7 bases and J lost 6, with 10 bases in between. Germline V gives CDR1 MNHEY, CDR2 SVGAGI. The CDR3 totals 11 residues. CDR3 nucleotides: TGTGCCAGCACCTGGGGGTTCGAGCAGTACTTC. Translation gives CASTWGFEQYF.

This clonotype was seen only a few times. The chain has TRBV11-2 and TRBJ1-2; D is undetermined. The CDR3 contains 13 residues. Between the trimmed V and J ends, which lost 5 bases and 3 bases, there was a span of 10 bases. Germline V gene sequence: CDR1 SGHAT, CDR2 FQNNGV. The CDR3, as DNA: TGTGCCAGCAGCACCGACAAGTACTATGGCTACACCTTC. Protein: CASSTDKYYGYTF.

This clonotype was seen a handful of times. The chain has TRBV12-3 or TRBV12-4 and TRBJ2-1; TRBD2 matches at 9 bases. J was trimmed by 4 bases and V by 3 bases; bases with no gene match: 16. The CDR3 consists of 19 residues. The chain's CDR3 is CASSFGYWVAGGKYNEQFF. CDR3 nucleotides: TGTGCCAGCAGTTTCGGCTACTGGGTTGCGGGGGGGAAATACAATGAGCAGTTCTTC.

The chain joins TRBV12-3 or TRBV12-4 to TRBJ2-3, with 7 bases identical to TRBD2. The length of the CDR3 is 17 residues. V trimming: 6 bases; J trimming: 0 bases; junction bases outside the gene matches: 12. Here the CDR3 reads CASRRSGRGGSTDTQYF. CDR3 coding DNA: TGTGCCAGCAGACGCTCGGGACGGGGAGGGAGCACAGATACGCAGTATTTT.

Only a few counts were recorded for this clonotype. The chain uses TRBV5-6 and TRBJ2-5; D gene unclear. The last part of the DNA fits TRBJ2-7 better; the J call may be wrong. The CDR3 totals 17 residues. Per the germline V gene, CDR1 is SGHDT and CDR2 is YYEEEE. The DNA of the CDR3 is TGTGCCAGCAGCTCAAGGGTCGTTGCCTCCTACTCCTACGAGCAGTACTTC. It yields the protein CASSSRVVASYSYEQYF.

The V and J genes are TRBV12-3 or TRBV12-4 and TRBJ2-3; a weak D match, TRBD2 (6 bases). V dropped 6 bases and J dropped 3 bases, with 16 bases sitting between them. CDR3 length equals 15 residues. CDR3 DNA: TGTGCCAGCAGCCCTTGGAGGGCGGGGACAGATACGCAGTATTTT. Translating gives CASSPWRAGTDTQYF.

Here the CDR3 reads CASSLAAGENTEAFF. The CDR3 DNA sequence: TGCGCCAGCAGCTTGGCCGCAGGGGAGAACACTGAAGCTTTCTTT. The chain employs TRBV5-1 and TRBJ1-1, with D perhaps matching TRBD1 (6 bases). CDR3 length: 15 residues. Between the trimmed V and J ends, which lost 0 bases and 1 base, there was a span of 10 bases. Germline V gene lookup returns CDR1 SGHRS and CDR2 YFSETQ.

This clonotype has only a few counts. The J gene is TRBJ2-7, the V gene TRBV7-2; no firm D call. This CDR3 has 13 amino acids. Germline CDR1 SGHTA, CDR2 FQGNSA. Deletions cut 8 bases from V and 3 bases from J, with 14 bases between. The DNA for the CDR3 is TGTGCCAGCCGCGCCCAGGCAGACTACGAGCAGTACTTC. Encoded protein: CASRAQADYEQYF. The full variable domain, rest sourced from reference TRBV7-2 and TRBJ2-7, is GAGVSQSPSNKVTEKGKDVELRCDPISGHTALYWYRQSLGQGLEFLIYFQGNSAPDKSGLPSDRFSAERTGGSVSTLTIQRTQQEDSAVYLCASRAQADYEQYFGPGTRLTVT.

CDR3 nucleotides: TGCAGCGTTGGGGGGGGCGCTGCCGGTGAAAAACTGTTTTTT. Protein product: CSVGGGAAGEKLFF. This chain connects TRBV29-1 to TRBJ1-4; perhaps TRBD1 as D (6 bases). This CDR3 region has 14 residues. CDR1 is SQVTM and CDR2 is ANQGSEA in the germline V gene. Trimming shortened V by 4 bases and J by 7 bases, and 16 bases separated the two germline ends.

This chain links TRBV29-1 with TRBJ1-1; 8 bases map to TRBD1. Germline V gene data show CDR1 as SQVTM and CDR2 as ANQGSEA. The CDR3 extends over 14 amino acids. V shed 5 bases, J shed 4 bases, and the junction held 9 bases outside the gene matches. CDR3 sequence reads: CSVKVDRGSTEAFF. The CDR3 DNA sequence: TGCAGCGTTAAGGTAGACAGGGGATCCACTGAAGCTTTCTTT.

The V and J genes are TRBV29-1 and TRBJ1-2, with no clear D. This CDR3 spans 11 amino acids. Deletions cut 8 bases from V and 8 bases from J, with 15 bases between. Germline-derived CDR1 and CDR2 are SQVTM and ANQGSEA. The DNA for the CDR3 is TGCAGCTTTACCGCAGGCGCCGGCTACACCTTC. Its protein product is CSFTAGAGYTF. The variable domain in full, completed from reference TRBV29-1 and TRBJ1-2, reads SAVISQKPSRDICQRGTSLTIQCQVDSQVTMMFWYRQQPGQSLTLIATANQGSEATYESGFVIDKFPISRPNLTFSTLTVSNMSPEDSSIYLCSFTAGAGYTFGSGTRLTVV.

This clonotype was counted a few times. The gene calls are TRBV5-1 and TRBJ2-7, with TRBD1 matching over 8 bases. CDR1 and CDR2 from the germline V gene are SGHRS and YFSETQ. Unmatched junction bases numbered 9, after V lost 1 base and J lost 6 bases. The CDR3 loop spans 15 amino acids. This CDR3 is CASSLHVDRVPEQYF. The CDR3 DNA reads TGCGCCAGCAGCTTGCATGTGGACAGGGTCCCCGAGCAGTACTTC.

Only a few counts were recorded for this clonotype. V is TRBV5-1 and J is TRBJ2-3; D is unresolved. The V gene's germline CDR1 is SGHRS and CDR2 YFSETQ. V was pared by 5 bases and J by 4 bases, with 8 bases between. The CDR3 loop spans 12 amino acids. DNA for the CDR3: TGCGCCAGCAGTTACCCCGCAGATACGCAGTATTTT. This gives the protein CASSYPADTQYF.

This clonotype has a handful of counts. The CDR3 region has the DNA TGTGCCAGCAGTTACGGTAGCGGGGGGGGTGGAGATACGCAGTATTTT. This translates into CASSYGSGGGGDTQYF. The V call is TRBV6-5, the J call TRBJ2-3; 11 bases agree with TRBD2. The CDR3 consists of 16 residues. The junction had 6 bases not matched to a gene; V was cut back by 2 bases and J by 5 bases. Germline V gene sequence: CDR1 MNHEY, CDR2 SVGAGI.

The rearrangement links TRBV20-1 to TRBJ2-5; 9 bases align to TRBD2. Gene TRBJ2-7 matches the end of the DNA better, so the J call may be wrong. The CDR3 is 13 residues long. Germline V CDR1 and CDR2: DFQATT, SNEGSKA (reference sequence). Here the CDR3 DNA reads TGCAGTGCCGGACTAGCGTCCACCTACGAGCAGTACTTC. Translated: CSAGLASTYEQYF.

This clonotype was detected a few times. The chain couples TRBV29-1 to TRBJ1-2; D unresolved. The germline V and J ends were trimmed by 5 bases and 9 bases, with 28 bases remaining between them. Germline CDR1 and CDR2: SQVTM and ANQGSEA. The length of the CDR3 is 16 residues. In nucleotides, the CDR3 is TGCAGCGTTCCCGGGCCGTTTCTCCACTACTCGAGGAGCTACACCTTC. Its protein is CSVPGPFLHYSRSYTF.

This clonotype was counted only a few times. The V gene is TRBV4-1, the J gene TRBJ2-7; D gene unclear. Germline-derived CDR1 and CDR2 are MGHRA and YSYEKL. The CDR3 loop spans 13 amino acids. V lost 1 base to trimming and J lost 4 bases, with 8 bases between them. The CDR3 DNA is TGCGCCAGCAGCCAAGCGTATGATTACGAGCAGTACTTC. The encoded protein is CASSQAYDYEQYF.

The chain joins TRBV28 to TRBJ1-2; no firm D call. The length of the CDR3 is 15 residues. The germline gives CDR1 MDHEN, CDR2 SYDVKM. Trimming removed 5 bases from V and 0 bases from J, with 13 bases in between. CDR3 sequence reads: CASSKRRAANYGYTF. DNA of the CDR3: TGTGCCAGCAGTAAGAGACGGGCTGCTAACTATGGCTACACCTTC.

This chain uses TRBV12-3 or TRBV12-4 with TRBJ2-3, with 7 bases identical to TRBD2. V dropped 5 bases and J dropped 0; count of bases not matched to a gene: 11. The CDR3 extends over 17 amino acids. CDR3 in DNA: TGTGCCAGCAGTCAGGAAGCTAGCGGCCTTAGCACAGATACGCAGTATTTT. This encodes CASSQEASGLSTDTQYF.

This clonotype came up many times. V is TRBV7-9 and J is TRBJ2-3; either TRBD1 or TRBD2 may supply D (5 bases each). The V gene lost 5 bases and the J gene lost 6 bases, with 9 bases spanning the gap. The CDR3 has 12 residues. The germline gives CDR1 SEHNR, CDR2 FQNEAQ (reference sequence). CDR3 amino acids: CASSVGTDTQYF. The CDR3 region has the DNA TGTGCCAGCAGCGTGGGGACGGATACGCAGTATTTT.

This rearrangement joins TRBV4-3 to TRBJ1-6; 9 bases match TRBD1. V dropped 4 bases and J dropped 10; count of bases not matched to a gene: 17. The length of the CDR3 is 18 residues. Germline loops: CDR1 LGHNA, CDR2 YSLEER. The CDR3 DNA reads as TGCGCCAGCAGCCCAACAATCGGGACCAGCGACAGGGGGTCACCCCTCCACTTT. Protein product: CASSPTIGTSDRGSPLHF.

V gene TRBV5-1 combines with J gene TRBJ2-2; 8 nucleotides match TRBD1. V gave up 7 bases and J gave up 3 bases; unmatched junction bases: 8. The CDR3 covers 15 residues. Germline V lookup: CDR1 SGHRS, CDR2 YFSETQ. The CDR3 sequence is CASGFQGAHTGELFF. The CDR3 region has the DNA TGCGCCAGCGGATTTCAGGGGGCTCACACCGGGGAGCTGTTTTTT.

This clonotype was picked up a small number of times. This chain links TRBV20-1 with TRBJ1-2; no definite D call. In germline, CDR1 is DFQATT, CDR2 SNEGSKA (reference sequence). V lost 3 bases and J 0 bases, leaving 5 bases between the germline ends. CDR3 length: 12 amino acids. CDR3 loop: CSASGTNYGYTF. Here the CDR3 DNA reads TGCAGTGCTAGCGGCACTAACTATGGCTACACCTTC.

V usage is TRBV11-2 and J usage is TRBJ2-5; 7 bases map to TRBD1. Near its end, the DNA agrees better with TRBJ2-7, so the J call may be wrong. This CDR3 is 15 amino acids long. Germline CDR1 SGHAT, CDR2 FQNNGV. CDR3 in amino acids: CASSLWKTGVSEQYF. Here the CDR3 DNA reads TGTGCCAGCAGCTTATGGAAAACAGGGGTGAGCGAGCAGTACTTC.

V gene TRBV20-1 combines with J gene TRBJ2-1, with TRBD2 identical over 14 bases. Per germline, CDR1 DFQATT and CDR2 SNEGSKA (reference sequence). The CDR3 consists of 14 residues. With V trimmed by 8 bases and J by 4 bases, 4 bases remained unmatched. CDR3 bases: TGCAGTCGACTAGCGGGGGGGAAATACAATGAGCAGTTCTTC. Encoded protein: CSRLAGGKYNEQFF.

V is TRBV3-1 and J is TRBJ2-1; possibly TRBD2 for D (5 bases). Trimming pared 1 base from V and 12 bases from J, leaving 10 bases between. This CDR3 spans 12 amino acids. Germline V gene data show CDR1 as LGHDT and CDR2 as YNNKEL (reference sequence). The CDR3 DNA follows: TGTGCCAGCAGCCAAGGGGAGATCGGGCAGTTCTTC. It is translated as CASSQGEIGQFF.

The chain recombines TRBV29-1 with TRBJ2-7; a possible D gene is TRBD2 (6 bases). The V end was cut by 8 bases, the J end by 3 bases, with 17 bases between. Germline V gene lookup returns CDR1 SQVTM and CDR2 ANQGSEA. The CDR3 is 13 residues long. The CDR3 nucleotides read TGCAGCTACCGAGCCACGGAGGGCTACGAGCAGTACTTC. Translation gives CSYRATEGYEQYF.

The V call is TRBV7-2, the J call TRBJ2-7; TRBD2 agrees at 10 bases. The CDR3 is made up of 14 amino acids. Germline CDR1 SGHTA, CDR2 FQGNSA. J gave up 6 bases and V 3 bases, and 5 bases lay outside the gene matches. The CDR3: CASSLGLAPGEQYF. CDR3 coding DNA: TGTGCCAGCAGCTTGGGACTAGCGCCGGGCGAGCAGTACTTC.

This chain links TRBV10-2 with TRBJ2-7; D is possibly TRBD1 or TRBD2 (5 bases each). The CDR3 sequence is 15 residues long. V dropped 6 bases and J dropped 2 bases, with 17 bases sitting between them. The V gene's germline CDR1 is WSHSY and CDR2 SAAADI. CDR3 DNA sequence: TGCGCCAGCAGGAGTCCGGGACCGAGGGCCTACGAGCAGTACTTC. It translates to CASRSPGPRAYEQYF.

This chain joins TRBV3-1 and TRBJ1-1, with D hard to call. This CDR3 region has 12 residues. Germline-derived CDR1 and CDR2 are LGHDT and YNNKEL (reference sequence). Trimming stripped 2 bases from V and 6 bases from J, with 7 bases between. The CDR3 loop reads CASSQPGAEAFF. For the CDR3, the DNA is TGTGCCAGCAGCCAACCTGGGGCTGAAGCTTTCTTT.